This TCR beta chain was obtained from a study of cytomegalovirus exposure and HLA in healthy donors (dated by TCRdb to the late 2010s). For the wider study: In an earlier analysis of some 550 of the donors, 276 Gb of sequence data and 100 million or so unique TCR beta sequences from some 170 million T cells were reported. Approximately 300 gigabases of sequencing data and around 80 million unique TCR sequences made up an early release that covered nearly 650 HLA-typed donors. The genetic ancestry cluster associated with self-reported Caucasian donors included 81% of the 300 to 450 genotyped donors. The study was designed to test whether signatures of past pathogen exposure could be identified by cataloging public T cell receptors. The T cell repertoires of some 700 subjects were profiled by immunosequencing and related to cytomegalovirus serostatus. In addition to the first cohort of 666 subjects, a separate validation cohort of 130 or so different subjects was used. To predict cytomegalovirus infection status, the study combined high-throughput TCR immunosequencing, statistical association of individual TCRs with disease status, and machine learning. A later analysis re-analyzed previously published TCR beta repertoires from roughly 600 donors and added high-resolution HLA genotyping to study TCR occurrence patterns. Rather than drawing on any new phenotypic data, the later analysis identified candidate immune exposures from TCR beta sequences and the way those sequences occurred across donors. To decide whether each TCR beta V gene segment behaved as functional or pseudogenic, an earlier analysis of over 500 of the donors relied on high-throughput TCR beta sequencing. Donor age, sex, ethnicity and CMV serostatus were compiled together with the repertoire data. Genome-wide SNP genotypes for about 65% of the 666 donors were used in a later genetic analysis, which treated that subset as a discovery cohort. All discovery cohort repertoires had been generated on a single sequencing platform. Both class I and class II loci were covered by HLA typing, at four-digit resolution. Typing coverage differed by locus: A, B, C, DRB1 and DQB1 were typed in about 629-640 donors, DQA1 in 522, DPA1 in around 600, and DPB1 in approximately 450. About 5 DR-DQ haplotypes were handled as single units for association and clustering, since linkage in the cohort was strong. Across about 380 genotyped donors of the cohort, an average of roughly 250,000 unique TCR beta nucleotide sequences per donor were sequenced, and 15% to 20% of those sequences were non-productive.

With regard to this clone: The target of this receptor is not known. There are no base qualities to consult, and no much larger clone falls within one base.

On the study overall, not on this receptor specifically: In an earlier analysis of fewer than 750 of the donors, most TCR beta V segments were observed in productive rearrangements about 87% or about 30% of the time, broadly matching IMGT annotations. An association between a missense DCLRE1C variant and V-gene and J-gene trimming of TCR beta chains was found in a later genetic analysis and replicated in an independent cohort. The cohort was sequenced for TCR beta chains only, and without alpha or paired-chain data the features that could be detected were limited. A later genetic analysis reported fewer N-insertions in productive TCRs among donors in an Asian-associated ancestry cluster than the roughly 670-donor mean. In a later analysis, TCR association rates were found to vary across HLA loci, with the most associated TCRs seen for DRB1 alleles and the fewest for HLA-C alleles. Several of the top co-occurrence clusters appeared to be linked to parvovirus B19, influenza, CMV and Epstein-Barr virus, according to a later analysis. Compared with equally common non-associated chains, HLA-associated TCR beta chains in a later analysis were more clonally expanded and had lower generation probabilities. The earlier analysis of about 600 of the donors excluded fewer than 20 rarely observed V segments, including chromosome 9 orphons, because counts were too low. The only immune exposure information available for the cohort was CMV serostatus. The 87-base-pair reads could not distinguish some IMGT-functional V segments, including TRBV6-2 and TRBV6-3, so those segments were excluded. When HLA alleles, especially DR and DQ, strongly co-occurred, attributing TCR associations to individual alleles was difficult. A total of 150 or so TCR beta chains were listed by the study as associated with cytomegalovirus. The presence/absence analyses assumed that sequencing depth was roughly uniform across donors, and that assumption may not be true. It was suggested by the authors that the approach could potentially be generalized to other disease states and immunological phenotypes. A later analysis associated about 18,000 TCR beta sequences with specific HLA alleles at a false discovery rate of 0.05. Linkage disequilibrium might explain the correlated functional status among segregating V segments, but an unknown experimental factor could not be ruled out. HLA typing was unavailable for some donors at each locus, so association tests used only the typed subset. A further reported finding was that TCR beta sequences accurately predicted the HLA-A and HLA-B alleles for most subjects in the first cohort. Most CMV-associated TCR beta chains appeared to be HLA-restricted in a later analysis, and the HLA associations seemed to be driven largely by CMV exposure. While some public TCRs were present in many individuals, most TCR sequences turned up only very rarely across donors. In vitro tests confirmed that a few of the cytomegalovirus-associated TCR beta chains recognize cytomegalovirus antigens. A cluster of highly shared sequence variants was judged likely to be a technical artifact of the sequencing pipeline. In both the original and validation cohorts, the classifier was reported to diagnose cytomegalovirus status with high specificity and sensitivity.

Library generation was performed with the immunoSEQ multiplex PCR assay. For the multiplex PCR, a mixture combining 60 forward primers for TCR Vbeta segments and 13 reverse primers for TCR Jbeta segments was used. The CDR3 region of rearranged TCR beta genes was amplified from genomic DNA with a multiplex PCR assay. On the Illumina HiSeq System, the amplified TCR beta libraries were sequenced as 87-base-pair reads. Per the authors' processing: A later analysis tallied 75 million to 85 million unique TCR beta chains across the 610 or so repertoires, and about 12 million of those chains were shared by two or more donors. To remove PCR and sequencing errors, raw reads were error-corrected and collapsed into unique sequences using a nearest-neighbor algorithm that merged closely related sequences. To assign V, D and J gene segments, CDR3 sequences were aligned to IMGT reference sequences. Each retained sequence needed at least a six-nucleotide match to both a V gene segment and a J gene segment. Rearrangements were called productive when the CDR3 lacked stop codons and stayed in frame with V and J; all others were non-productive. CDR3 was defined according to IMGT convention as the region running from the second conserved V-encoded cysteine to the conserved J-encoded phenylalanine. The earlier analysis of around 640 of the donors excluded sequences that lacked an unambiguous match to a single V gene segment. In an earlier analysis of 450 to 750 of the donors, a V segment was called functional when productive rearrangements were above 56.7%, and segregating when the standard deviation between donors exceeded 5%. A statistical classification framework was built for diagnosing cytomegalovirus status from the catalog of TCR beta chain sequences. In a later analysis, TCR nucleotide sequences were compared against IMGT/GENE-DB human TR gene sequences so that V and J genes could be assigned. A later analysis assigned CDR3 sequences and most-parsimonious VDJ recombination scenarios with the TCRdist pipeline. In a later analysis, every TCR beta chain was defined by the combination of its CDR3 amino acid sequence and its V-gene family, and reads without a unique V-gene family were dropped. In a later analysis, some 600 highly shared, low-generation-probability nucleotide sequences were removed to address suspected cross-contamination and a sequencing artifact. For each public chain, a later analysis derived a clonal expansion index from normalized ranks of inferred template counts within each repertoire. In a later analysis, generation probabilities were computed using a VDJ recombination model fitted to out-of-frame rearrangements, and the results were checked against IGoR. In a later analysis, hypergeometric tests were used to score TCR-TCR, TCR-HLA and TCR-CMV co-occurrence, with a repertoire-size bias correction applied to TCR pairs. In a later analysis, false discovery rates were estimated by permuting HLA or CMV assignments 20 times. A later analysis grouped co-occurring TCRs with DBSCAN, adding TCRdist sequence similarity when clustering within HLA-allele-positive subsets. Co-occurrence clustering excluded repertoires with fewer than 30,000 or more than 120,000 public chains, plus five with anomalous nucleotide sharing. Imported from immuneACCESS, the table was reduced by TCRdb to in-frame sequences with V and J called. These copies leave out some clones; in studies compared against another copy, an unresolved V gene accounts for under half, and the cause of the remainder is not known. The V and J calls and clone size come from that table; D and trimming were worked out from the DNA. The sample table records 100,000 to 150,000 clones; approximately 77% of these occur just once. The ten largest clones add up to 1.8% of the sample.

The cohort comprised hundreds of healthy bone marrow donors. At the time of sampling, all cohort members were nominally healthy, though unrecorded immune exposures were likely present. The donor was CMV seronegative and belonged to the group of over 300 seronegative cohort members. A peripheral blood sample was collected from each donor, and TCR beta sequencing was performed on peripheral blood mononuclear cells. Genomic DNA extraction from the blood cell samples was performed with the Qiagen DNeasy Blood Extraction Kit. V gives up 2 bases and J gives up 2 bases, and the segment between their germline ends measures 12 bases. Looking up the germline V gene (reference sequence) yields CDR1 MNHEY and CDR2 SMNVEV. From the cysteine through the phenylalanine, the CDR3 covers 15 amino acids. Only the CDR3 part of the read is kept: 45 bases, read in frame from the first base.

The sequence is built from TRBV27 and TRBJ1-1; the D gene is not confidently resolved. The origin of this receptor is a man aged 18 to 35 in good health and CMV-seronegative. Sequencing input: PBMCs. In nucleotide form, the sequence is TGTGCCAGCAGTTTAGGCGGCAGCTTTAACACTGAAGCTTTCTTT. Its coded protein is CASSLGGSFNTEAFF.